This T cell receptor beta chain appears in the sequencing data of a study of human T cells and chemical hapten exposure. About the research overall: Patients got weekly scalp diphenylcyclopropenone doses over the roughly 22-week study.

Time point: patch test 1, 2 weeks after DPC sensitization. Sample treatment: therapeutic diphenylcyclopropenone sensitization with weekly scalp DPC. Regarding this clonotype: Its antigen is unknown.

Study-level results: In comparison with controls, expanded TCRs gave rise to a significantly larger number of large CDR3 similarity clusters.

Via MiXCR, TCRdb re-called the RACE reads, giving one row per CDR3 protein. The repertoire holds approximately 400,000 distinct CDR3 sequences, roughly 4.8% seen once, with under 3% in the top ten. The sequence came from a woman between 45 and 60 years old with alopecia areata. Some clones in this sample may be carry-over from other donors' samples. The source was whole blood, collected in connection with sensitization to the hapten diphenylcyclopropenone (DPC).

The CDR3 sequence is CASSGRGMNTEAFF. The CDR3 nucleotides are TGCGCCAGCAGTGGTCGGGGGATGAACACTGAAGCTTTCTTT. The chain combines TRBV5-1 with TRBJ1-1; D may be TRBD1 (5 bases). From germline, CDR1 is SGHRS and CDR2 YFSETQ. The CDR3 loop spans 14 amino acids. V was trimmed by 5 bases and J by 0 bases, leaving 11 bases between them.